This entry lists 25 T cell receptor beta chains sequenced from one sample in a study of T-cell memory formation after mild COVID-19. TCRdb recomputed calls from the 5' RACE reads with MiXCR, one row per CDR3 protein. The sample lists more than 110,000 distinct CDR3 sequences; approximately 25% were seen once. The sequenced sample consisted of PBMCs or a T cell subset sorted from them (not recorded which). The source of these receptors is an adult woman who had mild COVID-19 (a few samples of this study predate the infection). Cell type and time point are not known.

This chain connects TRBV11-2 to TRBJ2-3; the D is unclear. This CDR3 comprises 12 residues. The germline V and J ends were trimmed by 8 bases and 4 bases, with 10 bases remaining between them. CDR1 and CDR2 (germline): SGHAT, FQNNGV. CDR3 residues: CASPGGPDTQYF. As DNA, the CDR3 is TGTGCCAGCCCTGGTGGGCCAGATACGCAGTATTTT. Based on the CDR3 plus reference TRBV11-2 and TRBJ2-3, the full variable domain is EAGVAQSPRYKIIEKRQSVAFWCNPISGHATLYWYQQILGQGPKLLIQFQNNGVVDDSQLPKDRFSAERLKGVDSTLKIQPAKLEDSAVYLCASPGGPDTQYFGPGTRLTVL.

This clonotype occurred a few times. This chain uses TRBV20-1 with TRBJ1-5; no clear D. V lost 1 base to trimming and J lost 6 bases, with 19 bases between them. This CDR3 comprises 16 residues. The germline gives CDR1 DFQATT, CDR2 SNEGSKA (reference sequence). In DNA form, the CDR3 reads TGCAGTGCTAGAGTAGGTACGGCGGCTGGAGGTCAGCCCCAGCATTTT. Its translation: CSARVGTAAGGQPQHF.

The CDR3 loop reads CASSGQGDTEAFF. Written as DNA, the CDR3 is TGTGCCAGTTCTGGACAAGGCGACACTGAAGCTTTCTTT. The V gene is TRBV12-3 or TRBV12-4, the J gene TRBJ1-1, with D perhaps matching TRBD1 (5 bases). The V gene lost 9 bases and the J gene lost 3 bases, with 14 bases spanning the gap. There are 13 residues in the CDR3.

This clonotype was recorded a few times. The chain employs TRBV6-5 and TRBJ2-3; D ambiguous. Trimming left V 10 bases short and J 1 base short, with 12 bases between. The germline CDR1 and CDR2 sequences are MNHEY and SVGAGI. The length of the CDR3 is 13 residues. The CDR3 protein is CAIPPCRTDTQYF. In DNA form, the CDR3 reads TGTGCCATCCCCCCTTGCCGCACAGATACGCAGTATTTT.

The CDR3 protein is CASSLPPSDEQFF. The CDR3, as DNA: TGTGCCAGCAGCTTGCCACCCAGCGATGAGCAGTTCTTC. The rearrangement joins TRBV5-6 to TRBJ2-1, with D unresolved. This CDR3 spans 13 amino acids. The germline V and J ends were trimmed by 1 base and 8 bases, with 10 bases remaining between them. Germline CDR1 is SGHDT and CDR2 is YYEEEE.

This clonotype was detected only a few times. The CDR3 bases are TGTGCCAGCAGTTTGAGGGCCCTTTATGGCTACACCTTC. Translating gives CASSLRALYGYTF. The chain is built from TRBV12-3 or TRBV12-4 and TRBJ1-2; no firm D call. The CDR3 spans 13 residues. Deletions cut 3 bases from V and 5 bases from J, with 10 bases between.

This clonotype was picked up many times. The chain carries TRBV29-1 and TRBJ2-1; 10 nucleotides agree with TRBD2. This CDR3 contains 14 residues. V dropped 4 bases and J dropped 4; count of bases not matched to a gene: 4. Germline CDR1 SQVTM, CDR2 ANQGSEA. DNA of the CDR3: TGCAGCGTTGCGTCTAGCGGGAGTTACAATGAGCAGTTCTTC. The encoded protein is CSVASSGSYNEQFF.

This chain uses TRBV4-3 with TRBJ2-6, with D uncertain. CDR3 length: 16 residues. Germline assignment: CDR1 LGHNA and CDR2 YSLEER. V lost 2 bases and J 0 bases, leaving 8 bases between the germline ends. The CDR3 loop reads CASSQLTDSGANVLTF. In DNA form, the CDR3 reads TGCGCCAGCAGCCAACTAACAGACTCTGGGGCCAACGTCCTGACTTTC.

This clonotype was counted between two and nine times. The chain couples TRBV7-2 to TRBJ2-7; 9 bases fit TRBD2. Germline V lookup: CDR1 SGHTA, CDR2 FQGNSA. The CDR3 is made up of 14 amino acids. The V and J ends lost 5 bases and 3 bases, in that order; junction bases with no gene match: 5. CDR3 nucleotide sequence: TGTGCCAGCAGCCCGACTAGCGGAGACTACGAGCAGTACTTC. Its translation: CASSPTSGDYEQYF.

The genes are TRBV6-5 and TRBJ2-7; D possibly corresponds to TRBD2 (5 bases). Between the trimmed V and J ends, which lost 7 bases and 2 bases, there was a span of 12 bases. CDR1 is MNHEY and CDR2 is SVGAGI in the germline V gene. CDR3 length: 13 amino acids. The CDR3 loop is CASISEGTYEQYF. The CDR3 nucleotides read TGTGCCAGCATTTCCGAGGGCACCTACGAGCAGTACTTC.

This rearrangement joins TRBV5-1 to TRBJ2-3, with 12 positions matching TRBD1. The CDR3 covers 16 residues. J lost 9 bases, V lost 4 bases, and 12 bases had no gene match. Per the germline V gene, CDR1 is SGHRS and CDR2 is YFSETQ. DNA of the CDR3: TGCGCCAGCAGCGATAATCCGGGACAGGGGGCGCAAACGCAGTATTTT. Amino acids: CASSDNPGQGAQTQYF.

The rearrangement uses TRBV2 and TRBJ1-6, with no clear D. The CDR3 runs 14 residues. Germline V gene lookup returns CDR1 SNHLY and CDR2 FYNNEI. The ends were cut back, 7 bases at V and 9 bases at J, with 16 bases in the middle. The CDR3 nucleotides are TGTGCCAGCATACCCGGTTTGATTGGTTCACCCCTCCACTTT. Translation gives CASIPGLIGSPLHF.

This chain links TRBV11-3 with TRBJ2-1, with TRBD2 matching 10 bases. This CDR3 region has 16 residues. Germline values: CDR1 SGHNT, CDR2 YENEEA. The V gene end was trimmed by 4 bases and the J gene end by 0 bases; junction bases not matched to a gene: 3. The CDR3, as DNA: TGTGCCAGCAGCTCAACTAGCGGGGTCTCCTACAATGAGCAGTTCTTC. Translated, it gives CASSSTSGVSYNEQFF.

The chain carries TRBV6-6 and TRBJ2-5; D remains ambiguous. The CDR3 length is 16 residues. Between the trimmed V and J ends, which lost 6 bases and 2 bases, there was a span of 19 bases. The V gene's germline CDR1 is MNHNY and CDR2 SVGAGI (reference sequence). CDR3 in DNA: TGTGCCAGCAGCCACATTCCGGAAGGGATACAAGAGACCCAGTACTTC. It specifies CASSHIPEGIQETQYF.

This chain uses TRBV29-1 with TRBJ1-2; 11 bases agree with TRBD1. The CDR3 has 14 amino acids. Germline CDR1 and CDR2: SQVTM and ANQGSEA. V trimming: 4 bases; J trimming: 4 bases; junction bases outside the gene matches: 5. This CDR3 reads CSVGGTGGFYGYTF. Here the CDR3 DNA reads TGCAGCGTTGGAGGGACAGGGGGATTCTATGGCTACACCTTC.

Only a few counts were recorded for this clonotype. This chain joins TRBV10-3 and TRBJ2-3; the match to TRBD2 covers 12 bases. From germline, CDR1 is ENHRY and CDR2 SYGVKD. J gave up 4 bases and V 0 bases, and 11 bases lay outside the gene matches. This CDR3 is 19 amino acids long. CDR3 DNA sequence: TGTGCCATCAGTGAGTCGTTGCTAGCGGGGGGGCCGGTGGCAGATACGCAGTATTTT. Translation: CAISESLLAGGPVADTQYF.

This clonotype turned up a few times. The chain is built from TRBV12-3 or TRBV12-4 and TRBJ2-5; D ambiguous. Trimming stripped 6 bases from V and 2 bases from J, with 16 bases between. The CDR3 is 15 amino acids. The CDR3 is CASSRWQTPQETQYF. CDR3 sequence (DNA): TGTGCCAGCAGCCGATGGCAGACACCGCAAGAGACCCAGTACTTC.

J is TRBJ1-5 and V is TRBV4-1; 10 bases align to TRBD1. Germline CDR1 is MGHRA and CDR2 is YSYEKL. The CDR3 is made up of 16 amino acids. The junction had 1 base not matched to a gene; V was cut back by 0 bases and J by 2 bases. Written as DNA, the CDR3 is TGCGCCAGCAGCCAAGATGGACAGGGGGGCAATCAGCCCCAGCATTTT. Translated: CASSQDGQGGNQPQHF.

CDR3: CASSSSGTSSYNEQFF. CDR3 nucleotides: TGTGCCAGCAGCTCCTCCGGGACTAGCTCCTACAATGAGCAGTTCTTC. The rearrangement joins TRBV7-6 to TRBJ2-1; 8 nucleotides match TRBD2. V lost 4 bases, J lost 0 bases, and 5 bases stayed unmatched. In germline, CDR1 is SGHVS, CDR2 FNYEAQ. The CDR3 contains 16 residues.

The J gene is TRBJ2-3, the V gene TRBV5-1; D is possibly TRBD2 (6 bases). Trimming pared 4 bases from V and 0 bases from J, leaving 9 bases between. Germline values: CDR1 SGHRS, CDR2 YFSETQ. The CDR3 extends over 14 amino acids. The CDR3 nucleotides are TGCGCCAGCAGCCGGAGCGGGAGCACAGATACGCAGTATTTT. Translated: CASSRSGSTDTQYF. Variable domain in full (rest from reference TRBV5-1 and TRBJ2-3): KAGVTQTPRYLIKTRGQQVTLSCSPISGHRSVSWYQQTPGQGLQFLFEYFSETQRNKGNFPGRFSGRQFSNSRSEMNVSTLELGDSALYLCASSRSGSTDTQYFGPGTRLTVL.

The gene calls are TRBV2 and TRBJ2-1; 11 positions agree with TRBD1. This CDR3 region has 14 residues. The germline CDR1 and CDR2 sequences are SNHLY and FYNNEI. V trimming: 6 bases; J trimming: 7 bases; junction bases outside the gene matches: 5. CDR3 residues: CASREDRGQNEQFF. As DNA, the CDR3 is TGTGCCAGCAGGGAGGACAGGGGGCAGAATGAGCAGTTCTTC.

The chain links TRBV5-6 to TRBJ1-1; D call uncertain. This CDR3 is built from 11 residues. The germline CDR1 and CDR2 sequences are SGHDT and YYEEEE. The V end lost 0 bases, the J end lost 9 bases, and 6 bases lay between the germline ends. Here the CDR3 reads CASSLEIKAFF. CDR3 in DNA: TGTGCCAGCAGCTTGGAGATCAAAGCTTTCTTT.

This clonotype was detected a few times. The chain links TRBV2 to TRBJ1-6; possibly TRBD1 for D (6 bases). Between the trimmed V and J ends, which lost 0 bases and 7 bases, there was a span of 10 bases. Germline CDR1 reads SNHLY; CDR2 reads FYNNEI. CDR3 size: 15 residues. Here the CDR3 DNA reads TGTGCCAGCAGTGAAGCGCCAAGGGGGAATTCACCCCTCCACTTT. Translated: CASSEAPRGNSPLHF.

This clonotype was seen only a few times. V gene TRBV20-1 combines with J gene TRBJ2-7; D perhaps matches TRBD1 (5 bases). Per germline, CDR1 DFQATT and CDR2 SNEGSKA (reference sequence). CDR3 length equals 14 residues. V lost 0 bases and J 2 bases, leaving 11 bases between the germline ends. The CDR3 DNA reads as TGCAGTGCTAGAGATCTCAGACAGACCTACGAGCAGTACTTC. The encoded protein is CSARDLRQTYEQYF.

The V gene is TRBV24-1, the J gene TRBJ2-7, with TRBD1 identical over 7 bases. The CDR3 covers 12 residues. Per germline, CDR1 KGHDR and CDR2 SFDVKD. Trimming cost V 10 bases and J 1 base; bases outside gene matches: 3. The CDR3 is CATGGGSYEQYF. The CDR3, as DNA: TGTGCCACAGGGGGCGGATCCTACGAGCAGTACTTC.